This T cell receptor beta chain was observed in a study of T cells in Graves' hyperthyroidism and ophthalmopathy. The source material, RNA transcripts, was used to amplify TCR beta CDR3 regions. RT-PCR in the first round (using the HTBI primer set) targeted the TCR CDR3. TCRdb processed the multiplex PCR reads anew with MiXCR; each CDR3 protein has one entry. The sample contains about 59,000 distinct CDR3 sequences, around 50% of which appear only once. On the basis of clinical symptoms, serum thyroxine and TRAb, thyroid ultrasound and orbital computed tomography, diagnoses were made. V shed 2 bases and J 10 bases; nucleotides not matched to a gene: 23. The germline V gene has CDR1 DFQATT and CDR2 SNEGSKA (reference sequence). The CDR3 extends over 18 amino acids. This clonotype was seen at least ten times.

This receptor was obtained from a woman aged 60-70 years with Graves' ophthalmopathy. The sequenced sample consisted of blood. The V and J genes are TRBV20-1 and TRBJ1-5; 7 positions match TRBD1. The CDR3 DNA reads TGCAGTGCTAGACAACTGGGGGTATTACGACAGGGCAATCTTCCCCAGCATTTT. Encoded protein: CSARQLGVLRQGNLPQHF.